This T cell receptor (beta chain) was profiled in a study of blood T cell repertoires in COVID-19. Per the germline V gene, CDR1 is MNHEY and CDR2 is SVGAGI. V was cut by 7 bases and J by 0 bases, with 13 bases left in between. The CDR3 consists of 14 residues. Here immunoSEQ multiplex PCR was the method, and the copy in TCRdb shows in-frame clones only, minus some. The repertoire consists of fewer than 400,000 clones, with around 85% occurring once and the leading ten covering 3.6%. V is TRBV6-5 and J is TRBJ2-7; TRBD1 might be the D (6 bases). This TCR was recovered from a woman under 30 with acute or convalescent COVID-19. The sequenced material came from peripheral blood. CDR3 sequence reads: CASTQGTFSYEQYF. In nucleotides, the CDR3 is TGTGCCAGCACCCAGGGGACCTTCTCCTACGAGCAGTACTTC.